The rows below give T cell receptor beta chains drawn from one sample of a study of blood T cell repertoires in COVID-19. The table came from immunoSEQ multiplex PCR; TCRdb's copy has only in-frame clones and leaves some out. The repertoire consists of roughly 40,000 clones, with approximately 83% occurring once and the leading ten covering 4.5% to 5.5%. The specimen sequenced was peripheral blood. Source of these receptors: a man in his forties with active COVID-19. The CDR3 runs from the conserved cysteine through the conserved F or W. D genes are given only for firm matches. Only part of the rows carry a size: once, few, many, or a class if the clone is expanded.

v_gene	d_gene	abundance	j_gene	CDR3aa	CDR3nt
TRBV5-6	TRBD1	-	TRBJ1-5	CASSLLGQGRQPQHF	TGTGCCAGCAGCTTACTGGGACAGGGGAGGCAGCCCCAGCATTTT
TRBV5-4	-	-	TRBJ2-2	CASSLAGANTGELFF	TGTGCCAGCAGCTTGGCCGGAGCGAACACCGGGGAGCTGTTTTTT
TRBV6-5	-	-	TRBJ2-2	CASTLGVAAGELFF	TGTGCCAGCACTCTTGGGGTAGCGGCCGGGGAGCTGTTTTTT
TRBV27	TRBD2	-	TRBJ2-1	CASSPGSPSGVLNEQFF	TGTGCCAGCAGCCCGGGTTCCCCTAGCGGGGTCCTGAATGAGCAGTTCTTC
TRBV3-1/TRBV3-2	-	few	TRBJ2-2	CASSHAAGLNTGELFF	TGTGCCAGCAGCCACGCGGCAGGGCTGAACACCGGGGAGCTGTTTTTT
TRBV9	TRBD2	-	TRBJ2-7	CASSVEPGGGSSEQYF	TGTGCCAGCAGCGTAGAGCCGGGAGGGGGTTCCTCCGAGCAGTACTTC
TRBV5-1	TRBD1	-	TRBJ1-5	CASSLRPGGSQPQHF	TGCGCCAGCAGCTTGAGGCCAGGGGGGAGTCAGCCCCAGCATTTT
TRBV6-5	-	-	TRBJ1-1	CASSFQTEAFF	TGTGCCAGCAGTTTCCAAACTGAAGCTTTCTTT
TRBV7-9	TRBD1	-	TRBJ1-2	CASSLDLQGARGYTF	TGTGCCAGCAGCTTAGATCTACAGGGGGCGCGTGGCTACACCTTC
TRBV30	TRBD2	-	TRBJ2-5	CAWRSGVGEVETQYF	TGTGCCTGGAGGAGCGGGGTGGGGGAAGTGGAGACCCAGTACTTC
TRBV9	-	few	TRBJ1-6	CASSPVGSPNSPLHF	TGTGCCAGCAGCCCCGTAGGGAGCCCCAATTCACCCCTCCACTTT
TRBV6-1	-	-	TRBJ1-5	CASSEALSGNQPQHF	TGTGCCAGCAGTGAAGCCCTGAGTGGCAATCAGCCCCAGCATTTT
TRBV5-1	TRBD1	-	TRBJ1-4	CASSFPGQNEKLFF	TGCGCCAGCAGCTTCCCGGGACAGAATGAAAAACTGTTTTTT
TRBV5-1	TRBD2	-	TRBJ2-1	CASSRTSGRGNEQFF	TGCGCCAGCTCCCGGACTAGCGGGAGAGGCAATGAGCAGTTCTTC
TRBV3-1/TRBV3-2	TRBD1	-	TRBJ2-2	CASSAYRGRDTGELFF	TGTGCCAGCAGCGCCTACAGGGGGCGAGACACCGGGGAGCTGTTTTTT
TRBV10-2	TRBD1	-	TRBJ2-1	CASGQGSEQFF	TGCGCCAGCGGACAGGGGAGTGAGCAGTTCTTC
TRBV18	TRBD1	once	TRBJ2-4	CASSPPRQGQNIQYF	TGTGCCAGCTCACCCCCCCGACAGGGCCAAAACATTCAGTACTTC
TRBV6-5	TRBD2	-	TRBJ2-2	CASSTGGSPQGELFF	TGTGCCAGCAGTACGGGGGGGTCTCCCCAAGGGGAGCTGTTTTTT
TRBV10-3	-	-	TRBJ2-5	CAISGQAGTGGETQYF	TGTGCCATCAGTGGTCAAGCGGGGACAGGAGGGGAGACCCAGTACTTC
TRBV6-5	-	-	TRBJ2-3	CASSYSLGGGTDTQYF	TGTGCCAGCAGTTACTCGTTAGGGGGTGGCACAGATACGCAGTATTTT
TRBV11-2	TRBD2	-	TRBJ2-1	CASRLGLGSYNEQFF	TGTGCCAGCAGATTAGGACTAGGCTCCTACAATGAGCAGTTCTTC
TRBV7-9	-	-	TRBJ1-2	CASSLAGRLYGYTF	TGTGCCAGCAGCTTAGCGGGGCGGCTCTATGGCTACACCTTC
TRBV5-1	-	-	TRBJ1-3	CASSSGQLDGNTIYF	TGCGCCAGCAGCTCCGGACAGCTCGATGGAAACACCATATATTTT
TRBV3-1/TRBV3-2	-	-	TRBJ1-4	CASSHEGEKLFF	TGTGCCAGCAGCCACGAGGGTGAAAAACTGTTTTTT
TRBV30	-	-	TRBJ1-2	CAWSVGSPGIYGYTF	TGTGCCTGGAGTGTGGGAAGCCCCGGGATCTATGGCTACACCTTC
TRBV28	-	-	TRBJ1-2	CASSETGTKNGYTF	TGTGCCAGCAGTGAAACCGGGACAAAGAATGGCTACACCTTC
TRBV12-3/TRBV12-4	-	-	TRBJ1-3	CASSQTGGNTIYF	TGTGCCAGCTCCCAGACAGGAGGAAACACCATATATTTT